These 15 T cell receptor beta chains share one sample of origin, sequenced in a study of blood T cell repertoires in COVID-19. Some clones are missing from TCRdb's copy, which holds only in-frame ones; the method was immunoSEQ multiplex PCR. Of 45,000 to 70,000 clones in the sample, around nine tenths were seen once. The sequenced material came from peripheral blood. Receptors were obtained from a woman aged 60-75 years with COVID-19, enrolled during active disease.

The rearrangement links TRBV7-2 to TRBJ1-5; weak D call: TRBD1 (5 bases). The CDR3 spans 17 residues. CDR1 is SGHTA, CDR2 FQGNSA, per germline. Trimming removed 3 bases at V and 0 bases at J, with 15 bases between. CDR3 loop: CASSFATADHSNQPQHF. The CDR3 DNA reads as TGTGCCAGCAGCTTCGCGACAGCAGATCATAGCAATCAGCCCCAGCATTTT.

The chain uses TRBV19 and TRBJ1-1; 8 bases map to TRBD1. From germline, CDR1 is LNHDA and CDR2 SQIVND (reference sequence). The CDR3 is 15 residues long. V shed 4 bases, J shed 6 bases, and the junction held 10 bases outside the gene matches. In DNA, the CDR3 is TGTGCCAGTAGTAGATCGCAGGGGGCGTCCTCTGAAGCTTTCTTT. Amino acid sequence: CASSRSQGASSEAFF. Complete variable domain (other parts from reference TRBV19 and TRBJ1-1): DGGITQSPKYLFRKEGQNVTLSCEQNLNHDAMYWYRQDPGQGLRLIYYSQIVNDFQKGDIAEGYSVSREKKESFPLTVTSAQKNPTAFYLCASSRSQGASSEAFFGQGTRLTVV.

The chain uses TRBV28 and TRBJ2-1, with a possible D match to TRBD1 (5 bases). V was cut by 3 bases and J by 3 bases, with 9 bases left in between. Germline CDR1 reads MDHEN; CDR2 reads SYDVKM. This CDR3 comprises 14 residues. The CDR3 DNA sequence: TGTGCCAGCAGTTTTAGACAGATCTACAATGAGCAGTTCTTC. Protein: CASSFRQIYNEQFF.

This chain links TRBV6-6 with TRBJ2-1, with TRBD2 identical over 9 bases. Germline CDR1 MNHNY, CDR2 SVGAGI (reference sequence). This CDR3 has 15 amino acids. With V trimmed by 0 bases and J by 9 bases, 6 bases remained unmatched. CDR3 sequence reads: CASSYSGREGREQFF. CDR3 nucleotides: TGTGCCAGCAGTTACTCGGGGCGGGAGGGACGTGAGCAGTTCTTC.

This clone has only one observation. The rearrangement links TRBV7-8 to TRBJ1-5; D may be TRBD1 (5 bases). Trimming pared 5 bases from V and 4 bases from J, leaving 18 bases between. The germline CDR1 and CDR2 sequences are SGHVS and FQNEAQ. The CDR3 contains 16 residues. The CDR3 loop is CASSVEAGTRNQPQHF. The CDR3 coding sequence is TGTGCCAGCAGCGTAGAGGCCGGGACTAGGAATCAGCCCCAGCATTTT.

The chain combines TRBV15 with TRBJ1-5, with D possibly matching TRBD1 (6 bases). V was cut by 1 base and J by 1 base, with 11 bases left in between. CDR1 is LNHNV, CDR2 YYDKDF, per germline (reference sequence). The CDR3 has 16 residues. In DNA form, the CDR3 reads TGTGCCACCAGCAGAGGACAGGTGTGGAGCAATCAGCCCCAGCATTTT. Amino acid sequence: CATSRGQVWSNQPQHF.

This clone has just one count. The CDR3 reads CASSSSLSNSPLHF. The DNA for the CDR3 is TGTGCCAGCAGCTCTTCACTAAGTAATTCACCCCTCCACTTT. The rearrangement links TRBV7-9 to TRBJ1-6; D unclear. This CDR3 contains 14 residues. The V gene lost 4 bases and the J gene lost 6 bases, with 10 bases spanning the gap. Germline assignment: CDR1 SEHNR and CDR2 FQNEAQ (reference sequence).

The gene calls are TRBV27 and TRBJ2-6; D not resolved. This CDR3 is built from 18 residues. Germline V gene lookup returns CDR1 MNHEY and CDR2 SMNVEV (reference sequence). V shed 5 bases and J shed 4 bases, with 21 bases lying between them. The CDR3 protein is CASSPALWFNPGANVLTF. CDR3 nucleotides: TGTGCCAGCAGTCCCGCTCTATGGTTCAACCCCGGGGCCAACGTCCTGACTTTC.

This clone was detected only a few times. DNA of the CDR3: TGTGCCAGCAGCTTAAGGGGCCTGTACAATGAGCAGTTCTTC. Protein sequence: CASSLRGLYNEQFF. This chain joins TRBV7-2 and TRBJ2-1, with D possibly matching TRBD1 (5 bases). CDR3 length: 14 amino acids. Germline V gives CDR1 SGHTA, CDR2 FQGNSA. Trimming removed 2 bases from V and 4 bases from J, with 9 bases in between.

The chain carries TRBV4-1 and TRBJ1-4; no clear D gene. The CDR3 consists of 16 residues. V shed 4 bases and J shed 4 bases, with 16 bases lying between them. Germline CDR1 and CDR2: MGHRA and YSYEKL. The CDR3 bases are TGCGCCAGCAGCCTATCGGGTACGGTGAATAATGAAAAACTGTTTTTT. It codes for CASSLSGTVNNEKLFF.

The rearrangement links TRBV12-3 or TRBV12-4 to TRBJ1-2; D possibly corresponds to TRBD1 (5 bases). The CDR3 consists of 12 residues. V lost 7 bases and J lost 7, with 13 bases in between. This CDR3 is CASKGLGLGYTF. The DNA of the CDR3 is TGTGCCAGCAAGGGACTGGGTCTTGGCTACACCTTC.

This clone was seen just once. The rearrangement uses TRBV15 and TRBJ1-6, with D tentatively TRBD1 (6 bases). Trimming stripped 2 bases from V and 9 bases from J, with 14 bases between. CDR1 LNHNV and CDR2 YYDKDF come from the germline V gene (reference sequence). This CDR3 region has 15 residues. The CDR3 DNA sequence: TGTGCCACCAGCAGACCGACAGGTGCGACTTCACCCCTCCACTTT. Amino acid sequence: CATSRPTGATSPLHF.

This chain connects TRBV7-2 to TRBJ1-5, with a tentative D call TRBD1 (6 bases). Trimming shortened V by 2 bases and J by 0 bases, and 8 bases separated the two germline ends. CDR1 and CDR2 from the germline V gene are SGHTA and FQGNSA. This CDR3 spans 15 amino acids. CDR3 bases: TGTGCCAGCAGCTTAACAGGGAATAGCAATCAGCCCCAGCATTTT. Residues: CASSLTGNSNQPQHF. The full variable domain, in which reference TRBV7-2 and TRBJ1-5 provide the parts outside the CDR3, is GAGVSQSPSNKVTEKGKDVELRCDPISGHTALYWYRQSLGQGLEFLIYFQGNSAPDKSGLPSDRFSAERTGGSVSTLTIQRTQQEDSAVYLCASSLTGNSNQPQHFGDGTRLSIL.

This clone was counted once. This chain links TRBV29-1 with TRBJ2-5; D gene uncertain. Germline CDR1 is SQVTM and CDR2 is ANQGSEA. Deletions cut 4 bases from V and 1 base from J, with 7 bases between. CDR3 size: 12 residues. In nucleotides, the CDR3 is TGCAGCGTTGGGCGAGGCCAAGAGACCCAGTACTTC. This gives the protein CSVGRGQETQYF.

This chain joins TRBV27 and TRBJ1-1; perhaps TRBD1 as D (6 bases). CDR1 and CDR2 (germline): MNHEY, SMNVEV (reference sequence). The CDR3 covers 17 residues. The V and J ends lost 5 bases and 0 bases respectively, with 19 bases between them. CDR3 bases: TGTGCCAGCAGTGCTAAACCGGGACACAAGATGAACACTGAAGCTTTCTTT. It translates to CASSAKPGHKMNTEAFF.